This TCR beta chain comes out of a study of blood T cell repertoires in COVID-19. Background on the study: Samples representing acute and convalescent COVID-19 were sourced from the United States, Italy and Spain. T cells, B-cell-depleted T cells, or PBMCs provided the cDNA or gDNA that served as material.

In the authors' workflow: Reference gene primer amplification gave estimated nucleated cell counts. Here immunoSEQ multiplex PCR was the method, and the copy in TCRdb shows in-frame clones only, minus some. Clone size and V and J calls were adopted from that table, with D and trimming inferred from the DNA. The table records more than 85,000 clones, roughly 80% of them present only once. CDR3 length: 15 amino acids. The junction had 8 bases not matched to a gene; V was cut back by 6 bases and J by 5 bases. CDR1 and CDR2 from the germline V gene are LGHDT and YNNKEL (reference sequence). This receptor was identified in a woman older than 75 with acute or convalescent COVID-19. This sequence joins TRBV3-1 (or the pseudogene TRBV3-2) and TRBJ1-5; 9 bases are a match to TRBD1. Sequencing input: peripheral blood. CDR3 DNA: TGTGCCAGCAGTCCCCGACAGGGGGGTGATCAGCCCCAGCATTTT. This codes for CASSPRQGGDQPQHF.